This is a list of T cell receptor beta chains from one sample in a study of CD4+ T cells in melanoma. Libraries were prepared by immunoSEQ multiplex PCR; TCRdb keeps only in-frame clonotypes and omits some of them. The sample gives tens of thousands of clones, over 60% of which show up once; 4.5% to 5.5% is in the top ten. The specimen was tumor tissue. The receptor set was obtained from a human donor with melanoma. The CDR3 runs from the conserved cysteine through the conserved F or W. Fields, in order: V gene, CDR3 protein.

v_gene: TRBV11-2; CDR3aa: CASSLMGYTEAFF
v_gene: TRBV18; CDR3aa: CASSPSPTGVATEAFF
v_gene: TRBV7-2; CDR3aa: CASSFWDGDYEQYF
v_gene: TRBV11-3; CDR3aa: CASSWTGGDTQYF
v_gene: TRBV28; CDR3aa: CASREGPRGTEAFF
v_gene: TRBV5-1; CDR3aa: CASSFRDRGRGTEAFF
v_gene: TRBV19; CDR3aa: CATTGWPQETQYF
v_gene: TRBV7-9; CDR3aa: CASSLKRVGQPYEQYF
v_gene: TRBV7-7; CDR3aa: CASSLGLAGTDTQYF
v_gene: TRBV18; CDR3aa: CASSPTGGAYEQYF
v_gene: TRBV9; CDR3aa: CASSVIARQRFSYEQYF
v_gene: TRBV9; CDR3aa: CASSVVWHNSPLHF
v_gene: TRBV5-3; CDR3aa: CARSPGAYEQYF
v_gene: TRBV6-1; CDR3aa: CASTFYGNTEAFF